The next 9 T cell receptor beta chains were all read from a single sample in a study of blood T cell repertoires in COVID-19 (dated by TCRdb to 2018 to 2020). Libraries were constructed by the immunoSEQ multiplex PCR assay. In TCRdb, the immuneACCESS table is reduced to in-frame sequences with V and J assigned. These tables do not hold every clone; where another copy was compared, an unresolved V gene accounts for under half, and the others remain unexplained. Across this sample there are 140,000 to 150,000 clones, with approximately 88% seen only once. The ten largest clones add up to 10% to 13% of the sample. Sequences were obtained from peripheral blood. The receptors stem from a man aged 55 to 70 with active or convalescent COVID-19.

The chain links TRBV29-1 to TRBJ2-7, with D possibly being TRBD2 (6 bases). V was shortened by 3 bases and J by 7 bases, with 13 bases between the two germline ends. This CDR3 has 12 amino acids. Per the germline V gene, CDR1 is SQVTM and CDR2 is ANQGSEA. CDR3 sequence reads: CSVDAGNGEQYF. For the CDR3, the DNA is TGCAGCGTTGATGCGGGAAACGGGGAGCAGTACTTC.

The rearrangement uses TRBV2 and TRBJ1-2, with D possibly TRBD1 on 6 matching bases. Trimming removed 8 bases from V and 8 bases from J, with 18 bases in between. CDR1 and CDR2 from the germline V gene are SNHLY and FYNNEI. This CDR3 comprises 13 residues. The CDR3 nucleotides are TGTGCCAGCGCCCTAGGGGGGGGCCGGGGCTACACCTTC. This encodes CASALGGGRGYTF. The full variable domain, in which reference TRBV2 and TRBJ1-2 provide the parts outside the CDR3, is EPEVTQTPSHQVTQMGQEVILRCVPISNHLYFYWYRQILGQKVEFLVSFYNNEISEKSEIFDDQFSVERPDGSNFTLKIRSTKLEDSAMYFCASALGGGRGYTFGSGTRLTVV.

This sequence joins TRBV7-8 and TRBJ2-7, with TRBD1 as a possible D gene (5 bases). Trimming took 5 bases from V and 2 from J, leaving 10 bases between them. CDR3 size: 13 residues. Per the germline V gene, CDR1 is SGHVS and CDR2 is FQNEAQ. The CDR3 sequence is CASSPDRTYEQYF. The CDR3 region has the DNA TGTGCCAGCAGCCCCGACAGAACCTACGAGCAGTACTTC.

This rearrangement joins TRBV11-1 to TRBJ2-1; no firm D call. Germline CDR1 and CDR2: SGHAT and FQDESV (reference sequence). The CDR3 runs 15 residues. V was cut by 2 bases and J by 4 bases, with 12 bases left in between. CDR3 sequence (DNA): TGTGCCAGCAGCTTACGCGGAGTGGGTTACAATGAGCAGTTCTTC. Translating it yields CASSLRGVGYNEQFF. The complete variable domain, with remaining parts taken from reference TRBV11-1 and TRBJ2-1, reads EAEVAQSPRYKITEKSQAVAFWCDPISGHATLYWYRQILGQGPELLVQFQDESVVDDSQLPKDRFSAERLKGVDSTLKIQPAELGDSAMYLCASSLRGVGYNEQFFGPGTRLTVL.

The CDR3 here is CATSREGQGRGYTF. DNA for the CDR3: TGTGCCACCAGCAGAGAGGGGCAGGGCCGGGGCTACACCTTC. The chain joins TRBV15 to TRBJ1-2; D is possibly TRBD1 (5 bases). This CDR3 is 14 amino acids long. V was pared by 0 bases and J by 8 bases, with 13 bases between. The germline CDR1 and CDR2 sequences are LNHNV and YYDKDF (reference sequence).

The chain combines TRBV28 with TRBJ1-4; D is possibly TRBD1 (5 bases). CDR3 length equals 15 residues. Deletions cut 3 bases from V and 3 bases from J, with 11 bases between. From germline, CDR1 is MDHEN and CDR2 SYDVKM. The CDR3 sequence is CASSFDRAPNEKLFF. CDR3 DNA: TGTGCCAGCAGTTTTGACAGAGCCCCTAATGAAAAACTGTTTTTT.

The rearrangement uses TRBV13 and TRBJ2-3; D remains ambiguous. Trimming took off 5 bases at V and 0 bases at J, with 12 bases between the two ends. Germline CDR1 is PRHDT and CDR2 is FYEKMQ (reference sequence). The CDR3 runs to 15 residues. CDR3 region: CASSQTGGSTDTQYF. The CDR3 DNA reads TGTGCCAGCAGCCAGACCGGCGGAAGCACAGATACGCAGTATTTT.

The V call is TRBV7-3, the J call TRBJ2-5; D perhaps matches TRBD1 (6 bases). The germline gives CDR1 SGHTA, CDR2 FQGTGA. Trimming shortened V by 3 bases and J by 1 base, and 18 bases separated the two germline ends. CDR3 length: 17 amino acids. This chain's CDR3 is CASSLGAGIGTQETQYF. Here the CDR3 DNA reads TGTGCCAGCAGCTTGGGGGCTGGTATCGGAACCCAAGAGACCCAGTACTTC.

This clone has more than one count but fewer than ten. The V and J genes are TRBV28 and TRBJ2-1; TRBD2 matches 12 bases. The CDR3 totals 16 residues. J was trimmed by 0 bases and V by 6 bases; bases with no gene match: 3. Germline CDR1 and CDR2: MDHEN and SYDVKM. This CDR3 reads CASRKTSGSSYNEQFF. The CDR3 nucleotides read TGTGCCAGCAGAAAGACTAGCGGGAGCTCCTACAATGAGCAGTTCTTC. The whole variable domain, remainder taken from reference TRBV28 and TRBJ2-1, is DVKVTQSSRYLVKRTGEKVFLECVQDMDHENMFWYRQDPGLGLRLIYFSYDVKMKEKGDIPEGYSVSREKKERFSLILESASTNQTSMYLCASRKTSGSSYNEQFFGPGTRLTVL.